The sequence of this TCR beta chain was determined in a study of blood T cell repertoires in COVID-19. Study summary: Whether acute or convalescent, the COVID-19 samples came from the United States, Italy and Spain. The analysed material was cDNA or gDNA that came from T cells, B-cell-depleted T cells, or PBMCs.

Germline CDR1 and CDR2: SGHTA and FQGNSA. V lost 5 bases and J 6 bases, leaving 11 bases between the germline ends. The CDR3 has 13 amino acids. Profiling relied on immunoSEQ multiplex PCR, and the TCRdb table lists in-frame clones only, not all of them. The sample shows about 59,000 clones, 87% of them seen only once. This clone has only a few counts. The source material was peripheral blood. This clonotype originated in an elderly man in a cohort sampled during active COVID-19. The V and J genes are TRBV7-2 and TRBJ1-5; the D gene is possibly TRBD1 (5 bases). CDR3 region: CASSPGGFQPQHF. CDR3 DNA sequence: TGTGCCAGCAGCCCGGGGGGGTTTCAGCCCCAGCATTTT.